A selection of T cell receptor beta chains follows, all from one sample in a study of T-cell memory formation after mild COVID-19. TCRdb itself ran the 5' RACE reads through MiXCR, one entry per CDR3 protein. The sample consists of around 450,000 distinct CDR3 sequences, around 24% of them appearing once. The sequenced sample consisted of PBMCs or a T cell subset sorted from them (not recorded which). The receptor source for this set is an adult woman who had mild COVID-19 (a few samples of this study predate the infection). Cell type and time point are not known. Both conserved end residues are part of each CDR3. Each record gives: D gene, CDR3 length, V gene, J gene, clone size, CDR3 protein, CDR3 DNA. D genes are given only for firm matches. Some rows mark clone size as missing; the rest say once, few, many or name a class of expanded clone.

-,14,TRBV24-1,TRBJ1-2,few,CATSDQGSGYGYTF,TGTGCCACCAGTGACCAGGGTTCGGGTTATGGCTACACCTTC
-,14,TRBV5-1,TRBJ1-2,many,CASSLLTADYGYTF,TGCGCCAGCAGCTTGTTAACAGCCGACTATGGCTACACCTTC
TRBD1,13,TRBV10-3,TRBJ2-7,-,CAIRRTGSYEQYF,TGTGCCATCAGACGGACAGGGAGCTACGAGCAGTACTTC
TRBD2,15,TRBV14,TRBJ2-1,-,CASSQELAGVSEQLF,TGTGCCAGCAGCCAAGAACTAGCGGGAGTAAGTGAGCAGTTATTC
TRBD2,16,TRBV6-5,TRBJ2-7,few,CASSYRQAGGPGEQYF,TGTGCCAGCAGTTACCGTCAAGCGGGAGGGCCTGGCGAGCAGTACTTC
-,13,TRBV5-5,TRBJ1-2,-,CASSLLGDNGYTF,TGTGCCAGCAGCTTGTTAGGGGATAATGGCTACACCTTC
TRBD1,14,TRBV3-1,TRBJ1-1,many,CASRDRGRNTEAFF,TGTGCCAGCAGGGACAGGGGAAGGAACACTGAAGCTTTCTTT
-,14,TRBV7-9,TRBJ1-1,-,CASNEGVEVTEAFF,TGTGCCAGCAACGAGGGGGTTGAGGTGACTGAAGCTTTCTTT
-,13,TRBV5-1,TRBJ2-1,-,CASSLGFSNEQFF,TGCGCCAGCAGCTTGGGATTCTCCAATGAGCAGTTCTTC
-,15,TRBV12-3/TRBV12-4,TRBJ2-7,few,CASSLGRGDTYEQYF,TGTGCCAGCAGTTTAGGGAGAGGGGATACCTACGAGCAGTACTTC
TRBD1,14,TRBV2,TRBJ2-7,few,CASSRDRSTYEQYF,TGTGCCAGCTCCCGGGACAGGTCGACCTACGAGCAGTACTTC
-,14,TRBV11-3,TRBJ2-3,few,CASSLRTGSDTQYF,TGTGCCAGCAGCTTAAGAACAGGGTCAGATACGCAGTATTTT
TRBD2,13,TRBV7-6,TRBJ2-1,-,CASRGGSYNEQFF,TGTGCCAGCCGGGGGGGCTCCTACAATGAGCAGTTCTTC
-,13,TRBV5-1,TRBJ2-7,-,CASSLTQAYEQYF,TGCGCCAGCAGCTTGACTCAGGCTTACGAGCAGTACTTC
-,14,TRBV15,TRBJ2-7,few,CATSRDFWSYEQYF,TGTGCCACCAGCAGAGATTTTTGGAGTTACGAGCAGTACTTC
-,15,TRBV30,TRBJ1-3,-,CAWSQGKAAGNTIYF,TGTGCCTGGAGTCAGGGGAAAGCTGCTGGAAACACCATATATTTT
TRBD2,14,TRBV6-2/TRBV6-3,TRBJ2-1,few,CASSNSGRVPEQFF,TGTGCCAGCAGTAATAGCGGGAGGGTCCCAGAGCAGTTCTTC
-,13,TRBV7-6,TRBJ2-7,many,CASSSQGAYEQYF,TGTGCCAGCAGCTCCCAGGGAGCCTACGAGCAGTACTTC
TRBD1,13,TRBV18,TRBJ1-1,-,CASSVPGQGKAFF,TGTGCCAGCTCAGTGCCGGGACAGGGGAAAGCTTTCTTT
-,12,TRBV5-6,TRBJ2-7,-,CASSPQATEQYF,TGTGCCAGCAGTCCACAAGCCACCGAGCAGTACTTC
TRBD2,17,TRBV3-1,TRBJ2-3,-,CASSQFRLGLKTDTQYF,TGTGCCAGCAGCCAATTCCGTCTGGGACTAAAGACAGATACGCAGTATTTT
-,15,TRBV4-1,TRBJ2-7,-,CASSQVDLGSYEQYF,TGCGCCAGCAGCCAAGTGGACCTGGGTTCGTACGAGCAGTACTTC
-,16,TRBV5-1,TRBJ2-5,few,CASSLEASSVGETQYF,TGCGCCAGCAGCTTGGAGGCTAGCTCCGTGGGAGAGACCCAGTACTTC
TRBD2,16,TRBV7-2,TRBJ2-2,few,CASSPRVAGNTGELFF,TGTGCCAGCAGCCCCCGGGTAGCGGGGAACACCGGGGAGCTGTTTTTT
TRBD1,14,TRBV10-3,TRBJ2-1,-,CAISEGTAVNEQFF,TGTGCCATCAGTGAGGGGACAGCCGTCAATGAGCAGTTCTTC
-,13,TRBV20-1,TRBJ1-5,-,CSGQGLVEQPQHF,TGCAGTGGGCAGGGGTTGGTTGAACAGCCCCAGCATTTT
-,14,TRBV7-9,TRBJ2-2,-,CASSSRGGAGELFF,TGTGCCAGCAGCTCCCGAGGGGGTGCCGGGGAGCTGTTTTTT
TRBD1,15,TRBV7-3,TRBJ1-1,few,CASSFSGQGATEAFF,TGTGCCAGCAGCTTCTCGGGACAGGGGGCCACTGAAGCTTTCTTT
-,16,TRBV13,TRBJ2-1,few,CASSLGNSVKGHEQFF,TGTGCCAGCAGCTTAGGCAACTCCGTGAAGGGCCATGAGCAGTTCTTC
TRBD1,15,TRBV7-2,TRBJ1-5,few,CASSRSRQGGQPQHF,TGTGCCAGCAGCCGCTCTCGACAGGGAGGACAGCCCCAGCATTTT
-,12,TRBV28,TRBJ2-7,few,CASSTLAWEQYF,TGTGCCAGCAGTACCCTAGCGTGGGAGCAGTACTTC
TRBD2,17,TRBV12-3/TRBV12-4,TRBJ2-5,many,CASSLELAGGAGETQYF,TGTGCCAGCAGTTTAGAGTTGGCGGGGGGCGCAGGAGAGACCCAGTACTTC
-,13,TRBV25-1,TRBJ1-1,-,CASSELVNTEAFF,TGTGCCAGCAGTGAATTGGTTAACACTGAAGCTTTCTTT
-,14,TRBV2,TRBJ2-5,few,CASSVTRVQETQYF,TGTGCCAGCAGTGTGACCAGAGTTCAAGAGACCCAGTACTTC
-,14,TRBV12-3/TRBV12-4,TRBJ1-1,few,CASSPGPGALGAFF,TGTGCCAGCAGTCCAGGGCCAGGGGCCCTTGGAGCTTTCTTT
TRBD1,13,TRBV6-5,TRBJ1-2,few,CASSSGGRRGYTF,TGTGCCAGCAGCTCAGGGGGGAGAAGGGGCTACACCTTC
-,13,TRBV11-2,TRBJ2-1,-,CASSLATYNEQFF,TGTGCCAGCAGCTTAGCGACCTACAATGAGCAGTTCTTC
TRBD1,15,TRBV7-9,TRBJ1-1,-,CASSLAGQGDTEAFF,TGTGCCAGCAGCTTAGCGGGACAGGGGGACACTGAAGCTTTCTTT
TRBD2,15,TRBV30,TRBJ2-1,-,CACYHGTSGRRGQFF,TGTGCCTGCTACCATGGGACTAGCGGGAGGCGTGGGCAGTTCTTC
-,16,TRBV6-5,TRBJ2-1,-,CASSLPGRSSYNEQFF,TGTGCCAGCAGTCTTCCAGGCAGGTCCTCCTACAATGAGCAGTTCTTC
TRBD1,15,TRBV20-1,TRBJ2-5,-,CSAPRTGSEGETQYF,TGCAGTGCCCCGAGGACAGGGTCAGAAGGAGAGACCCAGTACTTC